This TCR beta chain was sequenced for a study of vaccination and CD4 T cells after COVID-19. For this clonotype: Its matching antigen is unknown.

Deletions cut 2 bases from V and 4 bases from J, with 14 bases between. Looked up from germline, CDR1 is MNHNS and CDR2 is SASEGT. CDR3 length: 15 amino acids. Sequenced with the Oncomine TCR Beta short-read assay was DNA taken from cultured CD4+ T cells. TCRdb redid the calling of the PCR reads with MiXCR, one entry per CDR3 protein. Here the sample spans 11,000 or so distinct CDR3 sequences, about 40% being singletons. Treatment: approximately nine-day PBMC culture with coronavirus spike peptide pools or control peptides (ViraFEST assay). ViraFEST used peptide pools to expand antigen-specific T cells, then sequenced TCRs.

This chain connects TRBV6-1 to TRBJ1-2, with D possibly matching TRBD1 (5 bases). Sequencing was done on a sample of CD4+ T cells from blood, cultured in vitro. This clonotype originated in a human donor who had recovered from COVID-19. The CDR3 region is CASSESEGRIYGYTF. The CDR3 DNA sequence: TGTGCCAGCAGTGAATCGGAGGGGCGTATCTATGGCTACACCTTC.